A single T cell receptor beta chain is shown here with its context. What it binds is unknown. Two oligonucleotides, mixed equimolar, formed the beta constant-region primer covering TRBC1 and TRBC2. Each CDR3 protein gets one entry after TCRdb re-called the UMI-ligation and nested PCR reads with MiXCR. The sample holds roughly 98,000 distinct CDR3 sequences; 7% are singletons and the top ten take roughly 1.6%. This entry belongs to a study of naive and memory T cell subsets. The study, taken as a whole, reports: Clonotypes are single alpha or beta chains, not paired receptors.

Germline CDR1 is SGHTA and CDR2 is FQGNSA. The CDR3 sequence is 16 residues long. V lost 1 base and J lost 3, with 16 bases in between. The chain is built from TRBV7-2 and TRBJ2-7, with D possibly being TRBD2 (6 bases). The sequence came from a human donor in good health. Sequencing input: central memory CD4+ T cells from blood. CDR3 sequence (DNA): TGTGCCAGCAGCTTAGGGCCCGCGGGACGAGGCTACGAGCAGTACTTC. Protein: CASSLGPAGRGYEQYF.